The clone carrying this T cell receptor (beta chain) was observed a single time. Its antigen is undetermined. Among the patients, none had received any treatment before thyroid surgery. This entry is derived from a study of metastatic and nonmetastatic thyroid tumors. About the study: Blood and tumor or nodule tissue repertoires from malignant and benign thyroid patients were compared. General observations from the study: For both blood and tumor, malignant thyroid tumors reportedly showed significantly higher TCR beta diversity than benign nodules did.

In the original processing: Clinicopathological groups supplied CDR3 differences that were used to build a distant-metastasis classifier for papillary thyroid cancer. TCRdb re-called clones via MiXCR from the PCR reads. The V and J calls were not made by the authors but by TCRdb's processing. The sample has about 8,600 clones, over 25% seen once. The sequence derives from a female donor with papillary thyroid cancer or a benign thyroid nodule (not recorded which). Some clones in this sample may be carry-over from other donors' samples. Sequenced: adjacent normal tissue.

CDR3 residues: CASKLTGYEQYF. The CDR3 DNA reads TGTGCCAGCAAGCTGACAGGCTACGAGCAGTACTTC. V usage is TRBV11-1 and J usage is TRBJ2-7, with D possibly being TRBD1 (6 bases). V gave up 7 bases and J gave up 3 bases, with 10 bases separating them. This CDR3 is built from 12 residues. Germline lookup yields CDR1 SGHAT and CDR2 FQDESV (reference sequence). Full variable domain (rest looked up from reference TRBV11-1 and TRBJ2-7): EAEVAQSPRYKITEKSQAVAFWCDPISGHATLYWYRQILGQGPELLVQFQDESVVDDSQLPKDRFSAERLKGVDSTLKIQPAELGDSAMYLCASKLTGYEQYFGPGTRLTVT.